This passage covers 6 T cell receptor beta chains from one sample sequenced in a study of shared clonotypes between healthy human individuals (dated by TCRdb to the early 2020s). Library generation was performed with the immunoSEQ multiplex PCR assay. The immuneACCESS repertoire file appears here via TCRdb, limited to in-frame rearrangements. These files lack a portion of the clones; in checked studies, under half of the deficit traces to unresolved V genes, and the cause of the others is not known. The sample records a few million clones, approximately 94% of which are singletons. Over 0.12% of the sample belongs to the ten largest clones. Input material: naive CD4+ T cells sorted from blood. What the cell subset or site label conveys for this sample: CD45RA+ positively selected. These receptors were obtained from a man aged 18 to 30 in good health.

The CDR3 DNA reads as TGTGCCAGCAGCCCTCAAGGACAGGGGAATCGAGACTATGGCTACACCTTC. Protein sequence: CASSPQGQGNRDYGYTF. The chain employs TRBV7-2 and TRBJ1-2; 9 bases are a match to TRBD1. The CDR3 runs to 17 residues. The V and J ends lost 5 bases and 3 bases, in that order; junction bases with no gene match: 13. Germline CDR1 SGHTA, CDR2 FQGNSA.

The chain links TRBV10-3 to TRBJ1-2, with D unresolved. This CDR3 spans 13 amino acids. Germline V gives CDR1 ENHRY, CDR2 SYGVKD. Trimming pared 0 bases from V and 7 bases from J, leaving 9 bases between. CDR3 sequence reads: CAISESVGIGYTF. The CDR3 DNA follows: TGTGCCATCAGTGAGTCGGTCGGGATTGGCTACACCTTC.

This chain connects TRBV11-1 to TRBJ2-7, with D possibly being TRBD2 (5 bases). Between the trimmed V and J ends, which lost 4 bases and 4 bases, there was a span of 11 bases. Looked up from germline, CDR1 is SGHAT and CDR2 is FQDESV (reference sequence). CDR3 size: 13 residues. CDR3 in DNA: TGTGCCAGCAGCTCCGGCGGGCCTTACGAGCAGTACTTC. Translating gives CASSSGGPYEQYF.

The chain is built from TRBV10-3 and TRBJ2-1; 14 nucleotides align to TRBD2. Germline values: CDR1 ENHRY, CDR2 SYGVKD. V shed 6 bases and J 7 bases; nucleotides not matched to a gene: 5. This CDR3 is 15 amino acids long. The CDR3: CAIRGTSGSSNEQFF. The CDR3 nucleotides read TGTGCCATCAGAGGGACTAGCGGGAGTTCGAATGAGCAGTTCTTC.

This chain connects TRBV21-1 to TRBJ1-4. TRBV21-1 is a recognized pseudogene. The CDR3 runs 18 residues. CDR3 region: CASSKVGIAHPTNEKLFF. The DNA of the CDR3 is TGTGCCAGCAGCAAAGTTGGCATAGCCCACCCAACTAATGAAAAACTGTTTTTT.

The chain has TRBV5-1 and TRBJ2-7; D is perhaps TRBD2 (6 bases). Germline assignment: CDR1 SGHRS and CDR2 YFSETQ. The CDR3 loop spans 14 amino acids. Between the trimmed V and J ends, which lost 0 bases and 5 bases, there was a span of 12 bases. Written as DNA, the CDR3 is TGCGCCAGCAGCTTGGACGGAGGCGGGGACGAGCAGTACTTC. Translated: CASSLDGGGDEQYF.